A selection of T cell receptor beta chains follows, all from one sample in a study of blood T cell repertoires in COVID-19. TCRdb's table, derived via immunoSEQ multiplex PCR, lists solely in-frame clones and lacks some. The table has about 200,000 clones, around 90% seen once. The sequencing sample was made of peripheral blood. Receptor source: a man in his 60s with acute or convalescent COVID-19. The conserved cysteine and the conserved F or W are not part of the CDR3 here. A D gene is named only where the DNA matches it firmly.

>TRBV19|-|TRBJ2-7
ASSTGGRVEQY
>TRBV6-6|-|TRBJ1-5
ASSPDGGLTQH
>TRBV3-1/TRBV3-2|-|TRBJ2-5
ASSQVGGAQETQY
>TRBV3-1/TRBV3-2|TRBD1|TRBJ1-2
ASSHRTGGASNYGYT
>TRBV5-1|-|TRBJ1-1
ASRRKRENTEAF
>TRBV10-3|TRBD1|TRBJ2-2
AISESPGQGNPGELL
>TRBV15|TRBD1|TRBJ2-2
ATSREGQGRTGELF
>TRBV3-1/TRBV3-2|-|TRBJ1-3
ASSREGGSGNTIY
>TRBV19|TRBD1|TRBJ2-1
ASSHRGQNNEQF
>TRBV23-1|TRBD1|TRBJ1-6
ASQGVGSPLH
>TRBV27|TRBD2|TRBJ2-2
ASSLWSSGAGELF
>TRBV5-1|TRBD1|TRBJ2-3
ASSPGQGPGTDTQY
>TRBV7-2|-|TRBJ1-6
ASSPIDTSGSPLH
>TRBV20-1|-|TRBJ2-5
SAPSRETQY
>TRBV28|TRBD1|TRBJ1-5
ASSLQGASNQPQH
>TRBV7-9|TRBD2|TRBJ2-5
ASSLRTSGVPQQETQY
>TRBV7-2|TRBD1|TRBJ1-3
ASSSHRTGLSGNTIY
>TRBV14|-|TRBJ2-3
ASSRGLITDTQY
>TRBV12-3/TRBV12-4|-|TRBJ2-3
ASSGGSTDTQY
>TRBV5-4|-|TRBJ1-1
ASSSSSGWLNTEAF
>TRBV5-6|-|TRBJ1-2
ASSWYGTTTSNYGYT
>TRBV12-5|TRBD2|TRBJ2-7
ASGLIGLVYEQY
>TRBV28|-|TRBJ2-7
APLARGAPYEQY
>TRBV6-6|-|TRBJ2-7
ASSTRTASTGHEQY
>TRBV7-3|-|TRBJ2-2
ASSLGTNTGELF
>TRBV27|-|TRBJ2-5
ASSPALWSETQY
>TRBV7-8|TRBD2|TRBJ2-7
ASSFVAGGTYEQY
>TRBV3-1/TRBV3-2|TRBD1|TRBJ1-4
ASSQQGNRGEKLF
>TRBV28|TRBD1|TRBJ1-5
ASRRDRGLQPQH